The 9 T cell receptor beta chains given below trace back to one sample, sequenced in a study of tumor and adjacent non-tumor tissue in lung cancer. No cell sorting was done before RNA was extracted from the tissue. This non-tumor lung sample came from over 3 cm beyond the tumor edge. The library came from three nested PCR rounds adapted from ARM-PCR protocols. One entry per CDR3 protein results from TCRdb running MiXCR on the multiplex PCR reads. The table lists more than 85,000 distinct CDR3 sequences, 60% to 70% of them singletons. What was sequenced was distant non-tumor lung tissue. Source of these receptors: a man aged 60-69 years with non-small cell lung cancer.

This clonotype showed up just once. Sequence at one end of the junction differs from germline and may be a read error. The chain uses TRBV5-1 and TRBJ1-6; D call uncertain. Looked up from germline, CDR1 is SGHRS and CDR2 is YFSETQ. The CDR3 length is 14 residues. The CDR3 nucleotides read TGCGCCAGCAGCTTGGGGAGGAATAATTCACCCTTCCACTTT. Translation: CASSLGRNNSPFHF. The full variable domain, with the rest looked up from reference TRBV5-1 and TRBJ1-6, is KAGVTQTPRYLIKTRGQQVTLSCSPISGHRSVSWYQQTPGQGLQFLFEYFSETQRNKGNFPGRFSGRQFSNSRSEMNVSTLELGDSALYLCASSLGRNNSPFHFGNGTRLTVT.

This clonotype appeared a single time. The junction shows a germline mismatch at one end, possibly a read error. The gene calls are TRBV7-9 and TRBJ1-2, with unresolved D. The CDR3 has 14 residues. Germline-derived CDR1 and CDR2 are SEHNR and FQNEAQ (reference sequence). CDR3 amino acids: CASSLAGSNYGYTF. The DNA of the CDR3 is TGTGCCAGCAGCTTGGCCGGGTCGAACTACGGCTACACCTTC.

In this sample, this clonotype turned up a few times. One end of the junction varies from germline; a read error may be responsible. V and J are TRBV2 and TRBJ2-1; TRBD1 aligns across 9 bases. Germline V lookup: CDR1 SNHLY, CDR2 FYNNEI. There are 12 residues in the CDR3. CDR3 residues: CASSVEGTGSVF. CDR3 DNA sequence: TGTGCCAGCAGTGTAGAAGGGACAGGGAGTGTCTTC.

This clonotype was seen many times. This chain's CDR3 is CAISAGPGGYTF. CDR3 DNA: TGTGCCATCAGTGCCGGTCCCGGAGGCTACACCTTC. The V call is TRBV10-3, the J call TRBJ1-2; D call uncertain. Germline V CDR1 and CDR2: ENHRY, SYGVKD. V was clipped by 4 bases and J by 8 bases, with 11 bases between them. The CDR3 spans 12 residues.

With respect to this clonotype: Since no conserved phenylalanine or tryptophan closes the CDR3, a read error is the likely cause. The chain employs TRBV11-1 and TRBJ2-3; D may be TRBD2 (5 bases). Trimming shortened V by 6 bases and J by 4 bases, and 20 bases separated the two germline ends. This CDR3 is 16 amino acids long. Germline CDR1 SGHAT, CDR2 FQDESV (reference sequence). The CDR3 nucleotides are TGTGCCAGCAGAAAAACTCAGGACCTTAGCGCAGATACGCAGTATCTT. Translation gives CASRKTQDLSADTQYL.

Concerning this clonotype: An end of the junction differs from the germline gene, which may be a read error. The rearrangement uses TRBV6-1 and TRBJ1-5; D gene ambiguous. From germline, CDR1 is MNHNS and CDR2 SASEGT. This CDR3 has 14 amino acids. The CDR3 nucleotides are TGTGCCAGCAGTGAGTTAGGACCCAATCAGTCCCAGCATTTT. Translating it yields CASSELGPNQSQHF.

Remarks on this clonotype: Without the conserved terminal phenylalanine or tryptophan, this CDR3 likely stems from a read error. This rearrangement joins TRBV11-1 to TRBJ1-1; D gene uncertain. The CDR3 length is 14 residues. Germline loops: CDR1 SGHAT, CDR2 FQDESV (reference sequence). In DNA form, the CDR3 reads TGTGCCGGCAGCTTATCGGCGGGCGAGTCTGAAGCTTTCCTT. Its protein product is CAGSLSAGESEAFL.

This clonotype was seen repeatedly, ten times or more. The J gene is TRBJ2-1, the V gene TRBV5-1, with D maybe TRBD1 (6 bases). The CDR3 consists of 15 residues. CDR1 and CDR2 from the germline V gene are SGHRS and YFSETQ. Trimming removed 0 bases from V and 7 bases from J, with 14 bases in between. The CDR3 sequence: CASSLAPTGNNEQFF. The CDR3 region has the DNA TGCGCCAGCAGCTTGGCCCCGACAGGAAATAATGAGCAGTTCTTC. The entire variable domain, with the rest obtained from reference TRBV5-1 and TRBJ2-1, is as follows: KAGVTQTPRYLIKTRGQQVTLSCSPISGHRSVSWYQQTPGQGLQFLFEYFSETQRNKGNFPGRFSGRQFSNSRSEMNVSTLELGDSALYLCASSLAPTGNNEQFFGPGTRLTVL.

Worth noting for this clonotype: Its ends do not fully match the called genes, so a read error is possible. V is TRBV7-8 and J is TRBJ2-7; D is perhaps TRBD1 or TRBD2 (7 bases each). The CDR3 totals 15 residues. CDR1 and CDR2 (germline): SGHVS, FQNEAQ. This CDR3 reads CVSSLGGGSSYEQYF. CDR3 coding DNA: TGTGTCAGCAGCTTAGGGGGCGGGAGTTCCTACGAGCAATACTTC.